These 5 T cell receptor beta chains share one sample of origin, sequenced in a study of blood T cell repertoires in COVID-19. Generated by immunoSEQ multiplex PCR, the TCRdb table keeps only in-frame clones and is missing some. The table shows under 85,000 clones, with more than 70% occurring only once. The sequenced sample was peripheral blood. These receptors were taken from an elderly man with active or convalescent COVID-19.

V is TRBV2 and J is TRBJ2-7; 7 positions agree with TRBD1. Germline V gene data show CDR1 as SNHLY and CDR2 as FYNNEI. V lost 8 bases and J lost 4; bases outside the gene matches: 8. The CDR3 has 13 residues. The CDR3 loop reads CASGRDRDYEQYF. The DNA for the CDR3 is TGTGCCAGCGGCCGGGACAGAGATTACGAGCAGTACTTC. Combining the CDR3 with reference TRBV2 and TRBJ2-7 gives the whole variable domain EPEVTQTPSHQVTQMGQEVILRCVPISNHLYFYWYRQILGQKVEFLVSFYNNEISEKSEIFDDQFSVERPDGSNFTLKIRSTKLEDSAMYFCASGRDRDYEQYFGPGTRLTVT.

The chain recombines TRBV3-1 (or the pseudogene TRBV3-2) with TRBJ2-2; TRBD2 aligns across 14 bases. With 1 base clipped from V and 6 bases from J, the junction kept 1 base outside the gene matches. CDR3 length equals 16 residues. CDR1 and CDR2 (germline): LGHDT, YNNKEL (reference sequence). The CDR3 spells CASSQGLAGGPGELFF. The CDR3 region has the DNA TGTGCCAGCAGCCAAGGACTAGCGGGGGGGCCCGGGGAGCTGTTTTTT.

This sequence joins TRBV4-2 and TRBJ2-1; 9 bases match TRBD2. The CDR3 runs 15 residues. Germline V gives CDR1 LGHNA, CDR2 YNFKEQ. With V trimmed by 1 base and J by 8 bases, 6 bases remained unmatched. The CDR3 is CASSQGLAGLDEQFF. CDR3 nucleotides: TGTGCCAGCAGCCAAGGGCTAGCGGGGCTCGATGAGCAGTTCTTC.

This clone appeared once. The chain joins TRBV10-1 to TRBJ1-3; the D is unclear. CDR1 and CDR2 from the germline V gene are WNHNN and SYGVQD (reference sequence). CDR3 length: 13 amino acids. Trimming took 0 bases from V and 5 from J, leaving 5 bases between them. CDR3 amino acids: CASSESGRNTIYF. As DNA, the CDR3 is TGCGCCAGCAGTGAGTCGGGCCGAAACACCATATATTTT.

V usage is TRBV11-1 and J usage is TRBJ2-5; TRBD2 agrees at 10 bases. V gave up 1 base and J gave up 5 bases; unmatched junction bases: 7. CDR3 length equals 16 residues. CDR1 and CDR2 (germline): SGHAT, FQDESV (reference sequence). CDR3 nucleotide sequence: TGTGCCAGCAGCTTAGGAGCGGCTAGCGGGAGCGAGACCCAGTACTTC. This translates into CASSLGAASGSETQYF.